A single sample is the source of the 3 T cell receptor beta chains below, sequenced in a study of blood T cell repertoires in COVID-19. Assay used: immunoSEQ multiplex PCR; TCRdb lists only in-frame clones, some missing. The data hold about 53,000 clones, with about 86% observed a single time. The sequenced sample consisted of peripheral blood. The source of these receptors is a man in his forties or fifties with acute or convalescent COVID-19.

This chain uses TRBV6-1 with TRBJ2-7; D possibly corresponds to TRBD2 (6 bases). Germline V gene lookup returns CDR1 MNHNS and CDR2 SASEGT. V shed 0 bases and J shed 3 bases, with 9 bases lying between them. The CDR3 extends over 14 amino acids. Here the CDR3 DNA reads TGTGCCAGCAGTGAAGCGCTGGGGGGCTACGAGCAGTACTTC. It specifies CASSEALGGYEQYF.

V usage is TRBV5-1 and J usage is TRBJ2-7, with 10 nucleotides matching TRBD1. CDR3 length: 15 residues. Losses at the gene ends were 3 bases for V and 2 bases for J; bases not matched to a gene: 5. CDR1 and CDR2 (germline): SGHRS, YFSETQ. Here the CDR3 DNA reads TGCGCCAGCAGCTATTGGACAGGGGGGACCTACGAGCAGTACTTC. Protein product: CASSYWTGGTYEQYF.

The rearrangement joins TRBV10-2 to TRBJ1-3; D is perhaps TRBD1 (5 bases). The CDR3 runs 17 residues. V was pared by 1 base and J by 1 base, with 14 bases between. CDR1 and CDR2 (germline): WSHSY, SAAADI. The CDR3 bases are TGCGCCAGCAGTGAGTGGTTCCAGGGTGGATCTGGAAACACCATATATTTT. It specifies CASSEWFQGGSGNTIYF.